Described below is a single TCR beta chain sequence and its context. The antigen remains undetermined. This sample is part of a study of T cells in Graves' hyperthyroidism and ophthalmopathy. At the level of the study: The blood sample was taken at first diagnosis, before treatment began.

With 2 bases clipped from V and 4 bases from J, the junction kept 13 bases outside the gene matches. The CDR3 spans 20 residues. Per germline, CDR1 SGHTA and CDR2 FQGNSA. The cohort's ophthalmopathy patients, a group with duration under 3 months, had a Clinical Activity Score of at least 3 and a NOSPECS grade of at least 4. The study, taken as a whole, reports: From stable hyperthyroidism, ophthalmopathy was set apart by a 13 V-J model. Ophthalmopathy was predicted by the model a median of approximately six months ahead of onset.

TCR beta CDR3 sequences were amplified from RNA transcripts. HTBI primers were the set used in a first-round RT-PCR of the TCR CDR3. TCRdb redid the calling of the multiplex PCR reads with MiXCR, one entry per CDR3 protein. Of hundreds of thousands of distinct CDR3 sequences listed, roughly 20% are singletons. V usage is TRBV7-2 and J usage is TRBJ2-3; TRBD2 aligns across 15 bases. Sequences were obtained from blood. The TCR sequence derives from a man aged 25-40 years with Graves' ophthalmopathy. CDR3 DNA: TGTGCCAGCAGCTTAAACAGGGCCGGGACTAGCGGGAGGTTCGCAGATACGCAGTATTTT. It translates to CASSLNRAGTSGRFADTQYF.